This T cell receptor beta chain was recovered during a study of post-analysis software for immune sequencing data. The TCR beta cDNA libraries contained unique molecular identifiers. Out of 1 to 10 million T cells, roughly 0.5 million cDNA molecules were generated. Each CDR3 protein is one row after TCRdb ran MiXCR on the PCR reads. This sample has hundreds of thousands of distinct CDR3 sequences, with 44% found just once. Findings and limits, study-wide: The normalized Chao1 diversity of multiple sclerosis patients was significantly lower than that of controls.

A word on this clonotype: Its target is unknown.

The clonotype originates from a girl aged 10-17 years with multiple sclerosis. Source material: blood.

This chain's CDR3 is CASSYSGGGPSRTEAFF. The CDR3 DNA reads TGTGCCAGCAGTTACTCAGGGGGCGGACCCTCGAGGACTGAAGCTTTCTTT. The gene calls are TRBV6-5 and TRBJ1-1, with TRBD1 identical over 7 bases. The CDR3 is 17 residues long. J was trimmed by 5 bases and V by 0 bases; bases with no gene match: 12. Germline-derived CDR1 and CDR2 are MNHEY and SVGAGI.